What follows is one T cell receptor beta chain and its context. This sample stems from a study of blood T cell repertoires in COVID-19. In the study overall: The United States, Italy and Spain were the sources of the acute and convalescent COVID-19 samples. Sources were T cells, B-cell-depleted T cells, or PBMCs; the material itself was cDNA or gDNA.

V gave up 0 bases and J gave up 7 bases; unmatched junction bases: 6. Germline V gene lookup returns CDR1 LGHNA and CDR2 YNFKEQ. The CDR3 consists of 16 residues. TCRdb's table, derived via immunoSEQ multiplex PCR, lists solely in-frame clones and lacks some. The table includes 150,000 or so clones, 90% detected once. The chain links TRBV4-2 to TRBJ1-4, with 9 bases that match TRBD1. The source is a man in his sixties with active or convalescent COVID-19. Sequenced input: peripheral blood. CDR3 coding DNA: TGTGCCAGCAGCCAAGAAACAGGGGGCAGTGGTGAAAAACTGTTTTTT. Its protein is CASSQETGGSGEKLFF.